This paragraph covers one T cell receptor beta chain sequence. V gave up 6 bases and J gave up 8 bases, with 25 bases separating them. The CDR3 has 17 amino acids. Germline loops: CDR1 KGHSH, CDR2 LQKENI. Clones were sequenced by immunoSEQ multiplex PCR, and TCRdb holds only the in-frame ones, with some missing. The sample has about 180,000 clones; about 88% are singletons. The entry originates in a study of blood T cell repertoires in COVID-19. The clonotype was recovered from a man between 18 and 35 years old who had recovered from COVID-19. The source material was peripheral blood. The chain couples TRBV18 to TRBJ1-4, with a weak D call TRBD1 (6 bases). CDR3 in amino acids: CASSTEISGTGREKLFF. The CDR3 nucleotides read TGTGCCAGCTCTACTGAAATTTCCGGAACAGGGCGAGAAAAACTGTTTTTT.